This T cell receptor beta chain was identified in a study of blood T cells in healthy people across ages. Whole-study findings and limits: Strong correlation was found linking TCR beta diversity to naive T cell percentage. Higher diversity and more naive CD4+ cells were features of long-lived donors, compared to aged donors.

Through a sample-barcoded 5' primer and a J-beta primer mix, a second PCR was run for roughly 6 to 11 cycles. TCRdb used MiXCR to reprocess the 5' RACE reads, holding one entry per CDR3 protein. The sample has fewer than 700,000 distinct CDR3 sequences, roughly 43% seen once. Researchers report isolating at least 6 million PBMCs per sample. With each sample, at least 5 micrograms of total RNA were extracted. This clonotype was observed once. No antigen is known for it. The junction does not match germline at one end; this may be a read error. The sequencing input was blood. This clonotype was sampled from a man older than 75 in good health.

The CDR3 DNA follows: TGTGCCAGCAACTTAGTGGCGGGGAACCCTTCCTACGAGCAGTACTTC. Translation gives CASNLVAGNPSYEQYF. The chain carries TRBV7-2 and TRBJ2-7; possibly TRBD2 for D (6 bases). The germline gives CDR1 SGHTA, CDR2 FQGNSA. The CDR3 consists of 16 residues.